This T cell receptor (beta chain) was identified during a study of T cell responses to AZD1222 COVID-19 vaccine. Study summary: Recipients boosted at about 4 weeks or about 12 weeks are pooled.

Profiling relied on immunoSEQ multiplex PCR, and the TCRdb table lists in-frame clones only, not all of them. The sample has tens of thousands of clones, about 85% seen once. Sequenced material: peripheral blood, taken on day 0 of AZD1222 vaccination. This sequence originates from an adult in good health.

The CDR3 nucleotides read TGCGCCAGCAGCCCAGCTACAGGGCTCCTTAGAGAAAAACTGTTTTTT. It yields the protein CASSPATGLLREKLFF. This rearrangement joins TRBV5-1 to TRBJ1-4; possible D gene TRBD1, 6 bases. Germline V gene lookup returns CDR1 SGHRS and CDR2 YFSETQ. The V end was cut by 4 bases, the J end by 8 bases, with 21 bases between. The CDR3 has 16 amino acids.